This TCR beta chain was obtained from a study of blood T cell repertoires in COVID-19. Overall study context: Italy, Spain and the United States were the sources of the convalescent and acute COVID-19 samples.

Seattle's enrolled individuals joined amid active infection and were then monitored longitudinally. Germline V gives CDR1 MDHEN, CDR2 SYDVKM. The V segment lost 1 base and the J segment 3 bases; nucleotides outside the gene matches: 2. This CDR3 has 15 residues. As originally analysed: Nucleated cell number was recorded as an estimate derived from reference gene primer amplification. Only in-frame clones appear in the TCRdb table, and some are missing; sequencing was by immunoSEQ multiplex PCR. V and J calls and clone size are those listed in that table; D and trimming were worked out from the DNA. Of about 68,000 clones in the sample, 70% to 90% were seen once.

The sequence was obtained from a woman between 45 and 60 years old with COVID-19, enrolled during active disease. Input material: peripheral blood. The chain joins TRBV28 to TRBJ1-4; 7 positions agree with TRBD1. The CDR3 spells CASSLSQGANEKLFF. CDR3 nucleotide sequence: TGTGCCAGCAGTTTATCTCAGGGGGCTAATGAAAAACTGTTTTTT.